The clone carrying this T cell receptor (beta chain) occurred once. This specimen belongs to a study of blood T cells in healthy people across ages. For the second PCR, which ran for roughly 6 to 12 cycles, a sample-barcoded 5' primer and a J-beta primer mix were used. Each cDNA molecule carried a tag from a template-switch adaptor that contained 12 random nucleotides. TCRdb used MiXCR to reprocess the 5' RACE reads, holding one entry per CDR3 protein. The sample consists of about 640,000 distinct CDR3 sequences, around 54% of them appearing once. The CDR3 loop spans 14 amino acids. Germline CDR1 MNHNS, CDR2 SASEGT. Losses at the gene ends were 7 bases for V and 5 bases for J; bases not matched to a gene: 5.

This sequence joins TRBV6-1 and TRBJ1-6, with 7 bases lining up with TRBD1. The source of this sequence is a man in his 60s in good health. Sequencing used blood. The CDR3 is CASTPGQHNSPLHF. The CDR3 DNA sequence: TGTGCCAGCACTCCGGGACAGCATAATTCACCCCTCCACTTT.